The rows below give T cell receptor beta chains drawn from one sample of a study of cytomegalovirus exposure and HLA in healthy donors. Assay: immunoSEQ multiplex PCR; the TCRdb copy retains only in-frame clones and omits some. This sample has roughly 130,000 clones, with roughly 90% found just once. The sample consisted of PBMCs. The receptors here all came from a woman aged 40-49 years in good health and CMV-seronegative. Each CDR3 is given with its conserved first and last residue. D genes are given only for firm matches. The size of a clone is reported for some rows only, either as once, few or many, or as a class for expanded clones.

CDR3: CASSEPPGLAGGLETQYF; DNA: TGCGCCAGCAGTGAGCCTCCGGGACTAGCGGGAGGGCTGGAGACCCAGTACTTC; size: once; V: TRBV10-2; J: TRBJ2-5; length: 18; D: TRBD2
CDR3: CASSLGQGNTGELFF; DNA: TGTGCCAGCAGCTTAGGCCAGGGGAACACCGGGGAGCTGTTTTTT; size: -; V: TRBV11-3; J: TRBJ2-2; length: 15; D: -
CDR3: CASSLSTHPGETQYF; DNA: TGTGCCAGCAGCTTGTCAACCCACCCCGGGGAGACCCAGTACTTC; size: -; V: TRBV5-4; J: TRBJ2-5; length: 15; D: -
CDR3: CASSWGGTAVGGYTF; DNA: TGTGCCAGCAGCTGGGGGGGGACGGCGGTTGGAGGCTACACCTTC; size: -; V: TRBV5-6; J: TRBJ1-2; length: 15; D: -
CDR3: CASSRGGWGGYTF; DNA: TGTGCCAGCAGCCGAGGGGGATGGGGCGGCTACACCTTC; size: -; V: TRBV5-6; J: TRBJ1-2; length: 13; D: -
CDR3: CSSSGGRAYEQYF; DNA: TGTTCCAGCAGCGGCGGCAGGGCCTACGAGCAGTACTTC; size: -; V: TRBV7-9; J: TRBJ2-7; length: 13; D: -
CDR3: CASRARLAKSHEQFF; DNA: TGTGCCAGCAGGGCGAGACTAGCAAAAAGTCATGAGCAGTTCTTC; size: -; V: TRBV6-1; J: TRBJ2-1; length: 15; D: TRBD2
CDR3: CSVEGREVGETQYF; DNA: TGCAGCGTTGAGGGTCGGGAGGTGGGAGAGACCCAGTACTTC; size: -; V: TRBV29-1; J: TRBJ2-5; length: 14; D: TRBD2
CDR3: CASSQDSGGNQPQHF; DNA: TGCGCCAGCAGCCAAGATTCAGGCGGCAATCAGCCCCAGCATTTT; size: few; V: TRBV4-3; J: TRBJ1-5; length: 15; D: -
CDR3: CASSRRGLGTDTQYF; DNA: TGTGCCAGCAGTCGGCGGGGTTTGGGCACAGATACGCAGTATTTT; size: -; V: TRBV28; J: TRBJ2-3; length: 15; D: -
CDR3: CAISERQGRYEQYF; DNA: TGTGCCATCAGTGAGAGACAGGGGAGGTACGAGCAGTACTTC; size: -; V: TRBV10-3; J: TRBJ2-7; length: 14; D: TRBD1
CDR3: CASSEPSTDTQYF; DNA: TGTGCCAGCAGTGAACCAAGCACAGATACGCAGTATTTT; size: -; V: TRBV25-1; J: TRBJ2-3; length: 13; D: -
CDR3: CASSPRGGGPGELFF; DNA: TGTGCCAGCAGCCCTCGGGGGGGAGGGCCCGGGGAGCTGTTTTTT; size: -; V: TRBV7-8; J: TRBJ2-2; length: 15; D: TRBD2
CDR3: CASSPGTGRSSYEQYF; DNA: TGTGCCAGCAGCCCCGGGACAGGGAGGAGCTCCTACGAGCAGTACTTC; size: -; V: TRBV11-2; J: TRBJ2-7; length: 16; D: TRBD1
CDR3: CASSLVSGNTEAFF; DNA: TGTGCCAGCAGCTTAGTAAGCGGGAACACTGAAGCTTTCTTT; size: -; V: TRBV7-9; J: TRBJ1-1; length: 14; D: -
CDR3: CASSIIAGGADTQYF; DNA: TGTGCCAGTAGTATAATAGCGGGAGGGGCAGATACGCAGTATTTT; size: -; V: TRBV19; J: TRBJ2-3; length: 15; D: TRBD2
CDR3: CASGTSGSSDTQYF; DNA: TGTGCCAGCGGGACTAGCGGGAGCTCAGATACGCAGTATTTT; size: -; V: TRBV7-3; J: TRBJ2-3; length: 14; D: TRBD2
CDR3: CASSLAVQGKSPLHF; DNA: TGTGCCAGCAGCTTAGCCGTCCAGGGGAAATCACCCCTCCACTTT; size: -; V: TRBV7-6; J: TRBJ1-6; length: 15; D: -